This T cell receptor beta chain was sequenced during a study of early T cells in non-severe SARS-CoV-2 infection. The V gene lost 3 bases and the J gene lost 0 bases, with 14 bases spanning the gap. The CDR3 runs to 15 residues. Germline-derived CDR1 and CDR2 are DFQATT and SNEGSKA (reference sequence). This clonotype was picked up many times. Each single cDNA molecule received a unique molecular identifier. Each CDR3 protein gets one entry after TCRdb re-called the 5' RACE reads with MiXCR. The repertoire holds 60,000 to 75,000 distinct CDR3 sequences, about 10% seen once, with more than 5.5% in the top ten.

The TCR sequence derives from an adult who was a healthcare worker with PCR-confirmed SARS-CoV-2 infection or an uninfected control (not recorded which). This chain joins TRBV20-1 and TRBJ1-2; D gene uncertain. Sequencing was carried out using whole blood. As DNA, the CDR3 is TGCAGTGCTAGTCAAGGGAGGGCCACTAACTATGGCTACACCTTC. Encoded protein: CSASQGRATNYGYTF.